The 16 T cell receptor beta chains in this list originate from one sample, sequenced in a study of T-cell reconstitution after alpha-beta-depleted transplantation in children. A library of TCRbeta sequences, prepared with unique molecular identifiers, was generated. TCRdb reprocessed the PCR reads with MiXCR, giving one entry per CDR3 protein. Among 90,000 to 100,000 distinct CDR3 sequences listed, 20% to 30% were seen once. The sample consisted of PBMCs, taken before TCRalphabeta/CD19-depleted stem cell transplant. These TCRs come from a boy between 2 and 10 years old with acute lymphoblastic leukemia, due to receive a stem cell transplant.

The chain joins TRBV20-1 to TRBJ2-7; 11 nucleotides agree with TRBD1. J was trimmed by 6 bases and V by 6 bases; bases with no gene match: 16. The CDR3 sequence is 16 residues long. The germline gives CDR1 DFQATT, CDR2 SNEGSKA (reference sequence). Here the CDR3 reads CSATYAIRDRGGEQYF. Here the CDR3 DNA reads TGCAGTGCCACATACGCGATTCGGGACAGGGGGGGCGAGCAGTACTTC.

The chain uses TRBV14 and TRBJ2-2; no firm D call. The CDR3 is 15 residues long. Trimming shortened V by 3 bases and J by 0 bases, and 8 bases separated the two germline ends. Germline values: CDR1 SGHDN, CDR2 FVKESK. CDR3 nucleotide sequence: TGTGCCAGCAGCCAGGGTACAGCGAACACCGGGGAGCTGTTTTTT. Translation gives CASSQGTANTGELFF.

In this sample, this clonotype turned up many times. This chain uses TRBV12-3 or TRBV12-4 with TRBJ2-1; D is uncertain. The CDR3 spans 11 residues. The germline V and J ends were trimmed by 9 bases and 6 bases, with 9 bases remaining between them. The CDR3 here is CASVWGNEQFF. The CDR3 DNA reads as TGTGCCAGTGTTTGGGGCAATGAGCAGTTCTTC.

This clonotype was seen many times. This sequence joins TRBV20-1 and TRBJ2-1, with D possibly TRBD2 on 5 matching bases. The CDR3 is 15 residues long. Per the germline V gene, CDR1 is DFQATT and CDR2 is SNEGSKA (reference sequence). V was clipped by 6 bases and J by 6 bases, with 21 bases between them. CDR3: CSAVPLARVSNEQFF. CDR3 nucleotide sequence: TGCAGTGCCGTACCCCTAGCAAGGGTTAGCAATGAGCAGTTCTTC.

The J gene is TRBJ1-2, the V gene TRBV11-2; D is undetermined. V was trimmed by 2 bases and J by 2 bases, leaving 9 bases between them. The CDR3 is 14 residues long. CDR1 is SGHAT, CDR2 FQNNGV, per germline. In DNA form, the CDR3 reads TGTGCCAGCAGCTTATACCCTGAAAACTATGGCTACACCTTC. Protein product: CASSLYPENYGYTF.

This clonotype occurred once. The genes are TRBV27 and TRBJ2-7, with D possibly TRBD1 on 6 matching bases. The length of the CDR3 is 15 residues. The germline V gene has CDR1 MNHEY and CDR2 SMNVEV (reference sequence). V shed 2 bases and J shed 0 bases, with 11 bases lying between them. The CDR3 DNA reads TGTGCCAGCAGTTTAGTCCCAGGGGACTCCTACGAGCAGTACTTC. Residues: CASSLVPGDSYEQYF.

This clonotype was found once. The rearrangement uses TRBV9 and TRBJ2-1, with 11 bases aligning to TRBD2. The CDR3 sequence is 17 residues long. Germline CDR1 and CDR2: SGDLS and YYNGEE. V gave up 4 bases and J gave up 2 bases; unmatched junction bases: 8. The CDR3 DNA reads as TGTGCCAGCAGCAAAACTCTAGCGGGAGGAACCTACAATGAGCAGTTCTTC. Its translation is CASSKTLAGGTYNEQFF.

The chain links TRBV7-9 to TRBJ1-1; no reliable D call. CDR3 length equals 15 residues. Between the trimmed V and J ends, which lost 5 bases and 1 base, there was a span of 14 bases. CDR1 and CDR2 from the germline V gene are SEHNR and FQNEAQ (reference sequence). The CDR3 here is CASSPPPAGNTEAFF. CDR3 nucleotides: TGTGCCAGCAGCCCCCCCCCGGCCGGGAACACTGAAGCTTTCTTT.

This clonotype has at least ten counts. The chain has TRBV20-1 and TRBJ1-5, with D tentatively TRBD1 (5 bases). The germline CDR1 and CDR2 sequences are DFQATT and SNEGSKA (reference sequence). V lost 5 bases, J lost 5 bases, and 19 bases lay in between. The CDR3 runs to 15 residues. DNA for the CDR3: TGCAGTGCTGGCCGTTTTGGGAGGGGTGATCAGCCCCAGCATTTT. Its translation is CSAGRFGRGDQPQHF.

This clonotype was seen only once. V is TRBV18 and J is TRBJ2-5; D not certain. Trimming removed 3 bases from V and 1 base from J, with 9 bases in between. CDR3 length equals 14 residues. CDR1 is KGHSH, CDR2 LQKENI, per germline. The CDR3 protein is CASSPIQSQETQYF. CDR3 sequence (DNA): TGTGCCAGCTCACCCATTCAGTCCCAAGAGACCCAGTACTTC. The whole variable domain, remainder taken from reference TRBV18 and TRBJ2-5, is NAGVMQNPRHLVRRRGQEARLRCSPMKGHSHVYWYRQLPEEGLKFMVYLQKENIIDESGMPKERFSAEFPKEGPSILRIQQVVRGDSAAYFCASSPIQSQETQYFGPGTRLLVL.

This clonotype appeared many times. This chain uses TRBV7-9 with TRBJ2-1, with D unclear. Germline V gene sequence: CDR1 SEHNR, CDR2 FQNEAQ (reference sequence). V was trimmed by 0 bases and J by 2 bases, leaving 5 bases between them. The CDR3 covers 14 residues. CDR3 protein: CASSLAGTYNEQFF. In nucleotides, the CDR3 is TGTGCCAGCAGCTTAGCGGGGACCTACAATGAGCAGTTCTTC.

The CDR3 region has the DNA TGCAGTGCCCAATTTACCGAGACTCCCTACGAGCAGTACTTC. It codes for CSAQFTETPYEQYF. This chain uses TRBV20-1 with TRBJ2-7; D is unresolved. CDR1 is DFQATT, CDR2 SNEGSKA, per germline (reference sequence). This CDR3 is built from 14 residues. With 6 bases removed from V and 2 bases from J, the gap between germline ends came to 17 bases.

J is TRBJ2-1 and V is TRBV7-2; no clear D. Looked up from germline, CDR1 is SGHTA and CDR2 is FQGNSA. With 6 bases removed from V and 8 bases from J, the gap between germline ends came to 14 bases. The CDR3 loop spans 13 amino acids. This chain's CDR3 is CASRGRFGDEQFF. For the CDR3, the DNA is TGTGCCAGCAGGGGTCGGTTCGGCGATGAGCAGTTCTTC.

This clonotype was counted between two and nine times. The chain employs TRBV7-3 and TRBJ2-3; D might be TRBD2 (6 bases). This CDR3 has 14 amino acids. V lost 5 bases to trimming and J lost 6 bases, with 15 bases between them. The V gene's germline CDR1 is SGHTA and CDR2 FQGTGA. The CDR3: CASSAATSGDTQYF. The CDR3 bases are TGTGCCAGCAGCGCGGCCACCAGCGGGGATACGCAGTATTTT.

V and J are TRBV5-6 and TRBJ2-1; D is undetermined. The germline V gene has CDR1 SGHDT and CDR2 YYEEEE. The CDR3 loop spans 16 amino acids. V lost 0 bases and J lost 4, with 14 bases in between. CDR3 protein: CASSLGLSDAYNEQFF. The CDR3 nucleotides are TGTGCCAGCAGCTTGGGACTCTCAGACGCATACAATGAGCAGTTCTTC.

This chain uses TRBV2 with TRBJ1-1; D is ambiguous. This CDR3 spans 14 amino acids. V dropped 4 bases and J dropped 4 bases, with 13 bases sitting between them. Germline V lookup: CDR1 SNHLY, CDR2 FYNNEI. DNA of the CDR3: TGTGCCAGCAGTGTTGAGGGTGGGAGCACTGAAGCTTTCTTT. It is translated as CASSVEGGSTEAFF.